The 11 T cell receptor beta chains below come from one sample, sequenced in a study of blood T cell repertoires in COVID-19. Profiling relied on immunoSEQ multiplex PCR, and the TCRdb table lists in-frame clones only, not all of them. The sample consists of about 49,000 clones, around 86% of them appearing once. The sequenced material came from peripheral blood. These receptors were collected from a man in his forties with active COVID-19.

J is TRBJ1-4 and V is TRBV27; D ambiguous. Germline loops: CDR1 MNHEY, CDR2 SMNVEV (reference sequence). The CDR3 covers 15 residues. V lost 6 bases to trimming and J lost 6 bases, with 17 bases between them. The chain's CDR3 is CASRHTGYGDEKLFF. The CDR3 nucleotides are TGTGCCAGCAGACATACTGGCTACGGGGATGAAAAACTGTTTTTT.

The chain recombines TRBV19 with TRBJ1-2; D might be TRBD1 (6 bases). Per germline, CDR1 LNHDA and CDR2 SQIVND (reference sequence). V lost 6 bases and J 8 bases, leaving 16 bases between the germline ends. CDR3 length: 13 amino acids. The CDR3 nucleotides read TGTGCCAGTAGCCCCGGGACACCAGAAGGCTACACCTTC. It encodes CASSPGTPEGYTF.

The V and J genes are TRBV4-1 and TRBJ1-1; no firm D call. Germline V gives CDR1 MGHRA, CDR2 YSYEKL. The V end lost 0 bases, the J end lost 6 bases, and 14 bases lay between the germline ends. The CDR3 covers 15 residues. The DNA of the CDR3 is TGCGCCAGCAGCCAAGACTATGGTAGTGTCGCTGAAGCTTTCTTT. Its protein product is CASSQDYGSVAEAFF.

V and J are TRBV30 and TRBJ2-5; 7 nucleotides line up with TRBD2. Per the germline V gene, CDR1 is GTSNPN and CDR2 is SVGIG (reference sequence). Unmatched junction bases numbered 2, after V lost 5 bases and J lost 2 bases. This CDR3 is built from 12 residues. The CDR3 DNA reads as TGTGCCTGGGGACTAGGACAAGAGACCCAGTACTTC. This codes for CAWGLGQETQYF.

CDR3 in amino acids: CASSPPRGRGDYNEQFF. CDR3 sequence (DNA): TGTGCCAGCAGCCCCCCTAGGGGGCGGGGGGATTACAATGAGCAGTTCTTC. The chain recombines TRBV11-3 with TRBJ2-1; tentative D call: TRBD2 (8 bases). Trimming took off 5 bases at V and 4 bases at J, with 21 bases between the two ends. The germline V gene has CDR1 SGHNT and CDR2 YENEEA. This CDR3 is built from 17 residues.

For the CDR3, the DNA is TGTGCCACCAGTGATGGGACTAGCGGGAGGGCCTACAATGAGCAGTTCTTC. The encoded protein is CATSDGTSGRAYNEQFF. The V and J genes are TRBV24-1 and TRBJ2-1; 16 bases fit TRBD2. The V segment lost 3 bases and the J segment 2 bases; nucleotides outside the gene matches: 0. Germline V gives CDR1 KGHDR, CDR2 SFDVKD. CDR3 length: 17 residues.

The chain links TRBV18 to TRBJ2-7, with a tentative D call TRBD2 (6 bases). Germline-derived CDR1 and CDR2 are KGHSH and LQKENI. Trimming shortened V by 2 bases and J by 0 bases, and 14 bases separated the two germline ends. The CDR3 length is 16 residues. CDR3 bases: TGTGCCAGCTCACCATGGGAGGCCGACAGCTCCTACGAGCAGTACTTC. Protein: CASSPWEADSSYEQYF.

This sequence joins TRBV5-4 and TRBJ2-7, with 11 bases aligning to TRBD1. This CDR3 region has 14 residues. The germline gives CDR1 SGHNT, CDR2 YYREEE (reference sequence). V was pared by 4 bases and J by 6 bases, with 6 bases of the junction left unmatched. The CDR3 here is CASSLKGTGGEQYF. CDR3 DNA sequence: TGTGCCAGCAGCCTAAAAGGGACAGGGGGCGAGCAGTACTTC.

The chain is built from TRBV7-9 and TRBJ2-7; D unclear. Germline V CDR1 and CDR2: SEHNR, FQNEAQ (reference sequence). CDR3 length equals 11 residues. V was clipped by 4 bases and J by 2 bases, with 3 bases between them. CDR3 loop: CASSSAYEQYF. The CDR3 bases are TGTGCCAGCAGCTCAGCCTACGAGCAGTACTTC.

V gene TRBV21-1 combines with J gene TRBJ1-6. TRBV21-1 is labeled a pseudogene. CDR3 length equals 15 residues. The CDR3 here is CASSRAGGYNSPLHF. The CDR3 bases are TGTGCCAGCAGCAGAGCAGGCGGCTATAATTCACCCCTCCACTTT.

J is TRBJ2-3 and V is TRBV20-1; 9 nucleotides match TRBD2. Germline V gene lookup returns CDR1 DFQATT and CDR2 SNEGSKA (reference sequence). This CDR3 has 11 amino acids. J gave up 11 bases and V 6 bases, and 6 bases lay outside the gene matches. The CDR3 spells CSANEREEQYF. Here the CDR3 DNA reads TGCAGTGCAAACGAGCGGGAGGAGCAGTATTTT.